This T cell receptor beta chain was observed in a study of naive and memory T cell subsets. Study-wide findings and caveats: Naive and memory subsets had different power law exponents for TCR abundance. A clonotype means one alpha or beta sequence, not an alpha/beta pair.

The ends were cut back, 0 bases at V and 2 bases at J, with 12 bases in the middle. In germline, CDR1 is SGHRS, CDR2 YFSETQ. CDR3 length: 16 amino acids. Two oligonucleotides, mixed equimolar, formed the beta constant-region primer covering TRBC1 and TRBC2. Ligated cDNA was amplified by four rounds of PCR with nested alpha and beta constant-region primers and SP2. TCRdb reprocessed the UMI-ligation and nested PCR reads with MiXCR, giving one entry per CDR3 protein. The data contain 130,000 to 150,000 distinct CDR3 sequences, about 17% of them singletons. The table lists this clonotype with a few counts. Its antigen is not known.

The TCR sequence derives from a human donor in good health. V is TRBV5-1 and J is TRBJ2-1; perhaps TRBD2 as D (6 bases). Sequenced: naive CD4+ T cells from blood. For the CDR3, the DNA is TGCGCCAGCAGCTTGGTGATTAGCGGAACCTACAATGAGCAGTTCTTC. Protein sequence: CASSLVISGTYNEQFF.